The next 20 T cell receptor beta chains were all read from a single sample in a study of T cells and Merkel cell carcinoma outcomes. Clones were read by immunoSEQ multiplex PCR, and TCRdb kept only the in-frame ones, dropping some. The table includes about 1,900 clones, about 90% detected once. Source material: tumor tissue from Merkel cell carcinoma. These receptors originate from a human donor with Merkel cell carcinoma.

The rearrangement uses TRBV12-5 and TRBJ2-1; D is unclear. V gave up 2 bases and J gave up 7 bases, with 12 bases separating them. Looked up from germline, CDR1 is LGHNT and CDR2 is FRNRAP. This CDR3 spans 14 amino acids. This CDR3 is CASGLPQLRNEQFF. The CDR3 region has the DNA TGTGCTAGTGGTTTGCCCCAACTGCGAAATGAGCAGTTCTTC.

The chain has TRBV6-6 and TRBJ2-7; TRBD2 matches 7 bases. V was pared by 5 bases and J by 3 bases, with 10 bases of the junction left unmatched. The germline V gene encodes CDR1 MNHNY and CDR2 SVGAGI (reference sequence). This CDR3 has 15 residues. As DNA, the CDR3 is TGTGCCAGCAGTACCCCGGCTAGCGGACTCTACGAGCAGTACTTC. Translation gives CASSTPASGLYEQYF.

This clone has a single count. The V call is TRBV5-8, the J call TRBJ1-1, with TRBD1 matching 11 bases. From germline, CDR1 is SGHTS and CDR2 YDEGEE. The CDR3 runs to 17 residues. V gave up 5 bases and J gave up 2 bases; unmatched junction bases: 11. The CDR3 DNA reads TGTGCCAGCAGTCCTGGACAGGGGGCCTCCTTAAACACTGAAGCTTTCTTT. Translating gives CASSPGQGASLNTEAFF.

The chain uses TRBV6-6 and TRBJ2-7; 8 nucleotides match TRBD2. Looked up from germline, CDR1 is MNHNY and CDR2 is SVGAGI (reference sequence). This CDR3 region has 15 residues. V lost 6 bases to trimming and J lost 4 bases; unmatched junction nucleotides: 11. CDR3 amino acids: CASRPTSETLYEQYF. The CDR3 nucleotides are TGTGCCAGCAGACCGACTAGCGAAACCCTTTACGAGCAGTACTTC.

This chain joins TRBV7-9 and TRBJ1-2; D uncertain. CDR1 is SEHNR and CDR2 is FQNEAQ in the germline V gene (reference sequence). This CDR3 comprises 13 residues. V was pared by 2 bases and J by 4 bases, with 8 bases between. CDR3 nucleotide sequence: TGTGCCAGCAGCTTACAGGAATTCTATGGCTACACCTTC. Its translation: CASSLQEFYGYTF.

The chain is built from TRBV18 and TRBJ2-1, with 14 nucleotides matching TRBD2. The CDR3 sequence is 16 residues long. CDR1 is KGHSH and CDR2 is LQKENI in the germline V gene. Trimming removed 3 bases from V and 7 bases from J; junction bases left unmatched: 5. CDR3 sequence reads: CASSPLGLAGENEQFF. CDR3 DNA: TGTGCCAGCTCACCGTTGGGACTAGCGGGAGAGAATGAGCAGTTCTTC.

The V and J genes are TRBV7-6 and TRBJ2-6, with 10 bases identical to TRBD1. The ends lost 6 bases at V and 7 bases at J; junction bases unmatched: 12. There are 17 residues in the CDR3. The germline V gene encodes CDR1 SGHVS and CDR2 FNYEAQ. CDR3 sequence reads: CASSPTPGQGKANVLTF. CDR3 nucleotide sequence: TGTGCCAGCAGTCCAACACCGGGACAGGGGAAAGCCAACGTCCTGACTTTC.

CDR3 sequence (DNA): TGCGCCAGCAGCTTGGAGGGGGACTTCTCTAACGAGCAGTACTTC. This sequence encodes CASSLEGDFSNEQYF. The gene calls are TRBV5-1 and TRBJ2-7; D is possibly TRBD1 or TRBD2 (6 bases each). Per germline, CDR1 SGHRS and CDR2 YFSETQ. Trimming cost V 0 bases and J 5 bases, with 15 bases left between them. This CDR3 is built from 15 residues.

The J gene is TRBJ1-3, the V gene TRBV10-3; perhaps TRBD1 as D (5 bases). Germline CDR1 is ENHRY and CDR2 is SYGVKD. V was cut by 3 bases and J by 5 bases, with 8 bases left in between. The CDR3 sequence is 13 residues long. DNA of the CDR3: TGTGCCATCAGTGACGCAGGGAGAAACACCATATATTTT. Translating gives CAISDAGRNTIYF.

The V call is TRBV28, the J call TRBJ2-4; no firm D call. Germline loops: CDR1 MDHEN, CDR2 SYDVKM. Between the trimmed V and J ends, which lost 4 bases and 0 bases, there was a span of 7 bases. The CDR3 extends over 14 amino acids. CDR3 in DNA: TGTGCCAGCAGTTCCCGAGTAGCCAAAAACATTCAGTACTTC. Amino acids: CASSSRVAKNIQYF.

The V and J genes are TRBV5-1 and TRBJ1-1; no definite D call. V lost 3 bases and J 3 bases, leaving 12 bases between the germline ends. This CDR3 is built from 14 residues. Germline V gives CDR1 SGHRS, CDR2 YFSETQ. CDR3 bases: TGCGCCAGCAGCTCCGGCCTCCTGGACACTGAAGCTTTCTTT. It yields the protein CASSSGLLDTEAFF.

The count of this clone is one. The chain joins TRBV5-5 to TRBJ1-1; D is uncertain. V was trimmed by 4 bases and J by 1 base, leaving 17 bases between them. The CDR3 is 16 residues long. Germline CDR1 is SGHKS and CDR2 is YYEKEE (reference sequence). The CDR3 here is CASSRLVDGRNTEAFF. The CDR3 nucleotides read TGTGCCAGCAGCCGCTTAGTCGACGGGAGGAACACTGAAGCTTTCTTT.

For the CDR3, the DNA is TGTGCCAGCAGCTTAGAGGTTACTGAAGCTTTCTTT. It translates to CASSLEVTEAFF. The chain carries TRBV7-2 and TRBJ1-1; unclear D gene. Deletions cut 1 base from V and 5 bases from J, with 5 bases between. The germline CDR1 and CDR2 sequences are SGHTA and FQGNSA. The CDR3 is 12 amino acids.

The V gene is TRBV21-1, the J gene TRBJ2-3; TRBD2, as called in the table, went unchecked against the DNA. TRBV21-1 is recorded as a pseudogene. The CDR3 is made up of 17 amino acids. The CDR3 sequence is CASSKVTSGQLDDTQYF. CDR3 nucleotide sequence: TGTGCCAGCAGCAAAGTTACTAGCGGGCAGCTGGACGATACGCAGTATTTT.

The genes are TRBV30 and TRBJ1-1; D is ambiguous. Trimming shortened V by 0 bases and J by 5 bases, and 10 bases separated the two germline ends. The CDR3 consists of 13 residues. Germline V gene lookup returns CDR1 GTSNPN and CDR2 SVGIG (reference sequence). This CDR3 reads CAWSVMVETEAFF. In nucleotides, the CDR3 is TGTGCCTGGAGTGTAATGGTGGAAACTGAAGCTTTCTTT.

The chain is built from TRBV14 and TRBJ2-2; 8 bases align to TRBD2. The CDR3 contains 15 residues. With 4 bases clipped from V and 8 bases from J, the junction kept 9 bases outside the gene matches. Germline CDR1 reads SGHDN; CDR2 reads FVKESK. The DNA for the CDR3 is TGTGCCAGCAGCCTCAGGCTAGCGGGTTCGGGGGAGCTGTTTTTT. Its translation is CASSLRLAGSGELFF.

For this clone: In the same sample, other DNA sequences code for this CDR3. This rearrangement joins TRBV5-6 to TRBJ2-7; 10 bases fit TRBD1. V was pared by 1 base and J by 2 bases, with 3 bases of the junction left unmatched. The germline CDR1 and CDR2 sequences are SGHDT and YYEEEE. The CDR3 runs 15 residues. CDR3 sequence reads: CASSLIGTGAYEQYF. The CDR3, as DNA: TGTGCCAGCAGCTTGATCGGGACAGGGGCCTACGAGCAGTACTTC.

The chain recombines TRBV5-7 with TRBJ2-7; D may be TRBD1 (6 bases). TRBV5-7 is an ORF, and what it does is uncertain. The V end was cut by 4 bases, the J end by 7 bases, with 18 bases between. The CDR3 is 14 amino acids. For the CDR3, the DNA is TGTGCCAGCAGCCGAGAGGGGGTTGGTATAGAGCAGTACTTC. It translates to CASSREGVGIEQYF.

This CDR3 is CASSSDRVETQYF. DNA for the CDR3: TGTGCCAGCAGCTCGGACAGGGTTGAGACCCAGTACTTC. The chain has TRBV7-9 and TRBJ2-5, with TRBD1 matching 8 bases. The junction had 3 bases not matched to a gene; V was cut back by 4 bases and J by 5 bases. Germline assignment: CDR1 SEHNR and CDR2 FQNEAQ (reference sequence). The CDR3 has 13 amino acids. Complete variable domain (other parts from reference TRBV7-9 and TRBJ2-5): DTGVSQNPRHKITKRGQNVTFRCDPISEHNRLYWYRQTLGQGPEFLTYFQNEAQLEKSRLLSDRFSAERPKGSFSTLEIQRTEQGDSAMYLCASSSDRVETQYFGPGTRLLVL.

The V gene is TRBV7-3, the J gene TRBJ2-5; D not certain. V lost 5 bases and J 5 bases, leaving 12 bases between the germline ends. The CDR3 is made up of 13 amino acids. CDR1 is SGHTA, CDR2 FQGTGA, per germline. CDR3 loop: CASSEGSRETQYF. The CDR3 DNA is TGTGCCAGCAGCGAAGGGTCGCGGGAGACCCAGTACTTC.